Listed here is a single T cell receptor beta chain. As processed by the authors: Scientists estimated how many nucleated cells there were by amplifying reference gene primers. TCRdb's copy holds only in-frame clones and misses some; the assay was immunoSEQ multiplex PCR. D and trimming were read from the DNA, whereas the V and J calls and clone size are those reported in that table. The sample lists about 100,000 clones; 85% to 95% were seen once. The entry originates in a study of blood T cell repertoires in COVID-19. Background on the study: Sites in the United States, Italy and Spain provided acute and convalescent COVID-19 samples. PBMCs, B-cell-depleted T cells, or T cells provided the cDNA or gDNA that made up the material.

The CDR3 loop spans 15 amino acids. With 0 bases removed from V and 6 bases from J, the gap between germline ends came to 14 bases. Per germline, CDR1 SGDLS and CDR2 YYNGEE. The rearrangement uses TRBV9 and TRBJ2-3; a weak D match, TRBD2 (6 bases). Material for sequencing was peripheral blood. The source of this sequence is a man aged 45 to 65 with active COVID-19. The CDR3 bases are TGTGCCAGCAGCGTAGTCGGGGGTCCCGGGGATACGCAGTATTTT. Translating gives CASSVVGGPGDTQYF.